This T cell receptor (beta chain) appears in the sequencing data of a study of T cell repertoires in cytomegalovirus infection (dated by TCRdb to about 2019). With regard to the full study: Donor HLA type was relevant to the analysis, as public TCR beta signatures indicated carriage of CMV infection together with the matching HLA type.

With regard to this clonotype: The antigen it binds to is not known. No base quality values were provided; no much bigger clone lies one nucleotide off.

The data were produced on an Illumina HiSeq 1500. TCRdb redid the processing of the public reads, applying fastp at Q25 and MiXCR, and retained in-frame beta chains. Rows are combined by CDR3 protein, so each entry shows the most common genes and DNA. For this sample the table gives 150,000 to 200,000 distinct CDR3 sequences, of which under 25% were detected only once. Of the sample, around 3.1% falls within the top ten clones. The full study reports these points: Cumulative frequency of public TCR beta family members discriminated carriers of CMV infection plus the relevant HLA type in this cohort and an independent approximately 350-donor cohort. The ex vivo response was dominated by HLA-C-restricted CMV-specific TCR beta clonotypes, which also provided the single most frequent clonotype in two of eight donors.

Via the germline V gene, CDR1 is SNHLY and CDR2 FYNNEI. The CDR3 measures 14 amino acids from cysteine to phenylalanine. Kept here is only the CDR3 DNA, which spans 42 bases and is read in frame from base 1. V is shortened by 2 bases, J by 4 bases, and the region joining them spans 9 bases. This receptor chain uses TRBV2 and TRBJ1-5; confidence is insufficient to name the D gene. The receptor's source is a human donor in good health (CMV status not recorded). Some clones in this sample may be carry-over from other donors' samples. Sequencing input: PBMCs. The DNA is as follows: TGTGCCAGCAGTGAAAGCTCCCGTAATCAGCCCCAGCATTTT. Its translation reads: CASSESSRNQPQHF.